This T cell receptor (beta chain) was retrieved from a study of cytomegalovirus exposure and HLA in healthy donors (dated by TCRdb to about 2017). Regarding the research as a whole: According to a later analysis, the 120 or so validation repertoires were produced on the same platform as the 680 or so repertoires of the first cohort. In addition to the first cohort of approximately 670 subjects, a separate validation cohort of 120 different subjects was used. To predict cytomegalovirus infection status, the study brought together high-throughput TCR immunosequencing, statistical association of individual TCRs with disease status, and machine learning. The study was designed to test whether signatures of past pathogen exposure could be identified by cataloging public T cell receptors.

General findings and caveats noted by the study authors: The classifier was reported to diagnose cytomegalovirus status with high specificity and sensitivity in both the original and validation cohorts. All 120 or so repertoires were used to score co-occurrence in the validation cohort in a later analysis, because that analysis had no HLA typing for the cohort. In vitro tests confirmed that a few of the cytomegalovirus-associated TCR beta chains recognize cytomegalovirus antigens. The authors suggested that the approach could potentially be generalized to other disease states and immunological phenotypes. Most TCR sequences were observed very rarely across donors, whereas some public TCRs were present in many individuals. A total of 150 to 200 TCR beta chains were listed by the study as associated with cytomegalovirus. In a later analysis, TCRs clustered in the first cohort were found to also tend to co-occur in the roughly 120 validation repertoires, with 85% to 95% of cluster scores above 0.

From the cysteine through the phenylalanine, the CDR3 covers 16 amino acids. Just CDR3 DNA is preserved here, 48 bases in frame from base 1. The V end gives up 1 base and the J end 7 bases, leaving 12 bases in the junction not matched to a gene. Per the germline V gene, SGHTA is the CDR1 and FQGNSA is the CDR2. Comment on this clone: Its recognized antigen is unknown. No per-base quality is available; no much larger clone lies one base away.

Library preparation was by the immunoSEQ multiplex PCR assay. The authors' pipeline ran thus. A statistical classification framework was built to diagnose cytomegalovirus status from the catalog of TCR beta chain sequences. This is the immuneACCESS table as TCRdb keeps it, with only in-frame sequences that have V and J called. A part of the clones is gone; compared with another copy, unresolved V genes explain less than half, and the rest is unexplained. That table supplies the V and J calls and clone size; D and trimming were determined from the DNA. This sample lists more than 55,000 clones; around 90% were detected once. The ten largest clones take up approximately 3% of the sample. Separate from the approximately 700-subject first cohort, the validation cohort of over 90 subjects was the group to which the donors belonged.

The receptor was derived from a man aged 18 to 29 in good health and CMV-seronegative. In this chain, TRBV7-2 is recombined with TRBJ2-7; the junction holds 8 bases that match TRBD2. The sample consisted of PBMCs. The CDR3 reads CASSLVGGGRTIEQYF. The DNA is TGTGCCAGCAGCTTAGTAGGTGGCGGGAGGACAATTGAGCAGTACTTC.